These 23 T cell receptor beta chains share one sample of origin, sequenced in a study of beta chain features in type 1 diabetes. Reverse transcription of all isolated RNA meant that expressed TCRB transcripts were sequenced. The data were produced by immunoSEQ multiplex PCR, yet TCRdb's version contains in-frame clones alone and is incomplete. The table shows almost 350,000 clones, with approximately 8% occurring only once. The sequenced material came from central memory CD4+ T cells from blood. Source of these receptors: a woman aged 18-35 years in good health.

The sample holds many counts of this clone. The V call is TRBV7-9, the J call TRBJ2-3, with a tentative D call TRBD2 (5 bases). This CDR3 contains 11 residues. The V gene's germline CDR1 is SEHNR and CDR2 FQNEAQ (reference sequence). V gave up 10 bases and J gave up 6 bases, with 11 bases separating them. This CDR3 reads CAIGEGDTQYF. The CDR3 DNA follows: TGTGCCATTGGAGAGGGTGATACGCAGTATTTT. Together with reference TRBV7-9 and TRBJ2-3, the CDR3 gives the full variable domain: DTGVSQNPRHKITKRGQNVTFRCDPISEHNRLYWYRQTLGQGPEFLTYFQNEAQLEKSRLLSDRFSAERPKGSFSTLEIQRTEQGDSAMYLCAIGEGDTQYFGPGTRLTVL.

This clone was seen a handful of times. The chain is built from TRBV2 and TRBJ1-5; D call uncertain. Germline V lookup: CDR1 SNHLY, CDR2 FYNNEI. The CDR3 runs to 13 residues. The V gene lost 7 bases and the J gene lost 2 bases, with 9 bases spanning the gap. This chain's CDR3 is CASMFGGNQPQHF. The CDR3 DNA follows: TGTGCCAGCATGTTTGGTGGCAATCAGCCCCAGCATTTT. Full variable domain (remainder filled in from reference TRBV2 and TRBJ1-5): EPEVTQTPSHQVTQMGQEVILRCVPISNHLYFYWYRQILGQKVEFLVSFYNNEISEKSEIFDDQFSVERPDGSNFTLKIRSTKLEDSAMYFCASMFGGNQPQHFGDGTRLSIL.

This clone has only a few counts. The chain employs TRBV19 and TRBJ1-2, with D tentatively TRBD1 (6 bases). Deletions cut 6 bases from V and 4 bases from J, with 24 bases between. Germline V CDR1 and CDR2: LNHDA, SQIVND (reference sequence). This CDR3 has 17 amino acids. The CDR3 DNA follows: TGTGCCAGTAGAATCGCTACCCAGAGACAGGTCCCCTATGGCTACACCTTC. Its protein product is CASRIATQRQVPYGYTF.

This clone was seen a handful of times. The chain is built from TRBV6-1 and TRBJ1-5; D perhaps matches TRBD1 (6 bases). Trimming removed 8 bases at V and 5 bases at J, with 13 bases between. Germline assignment: CDR1 MNHNS and CDR2 SASEGT. CDR3 length equals 13 residues. The CDR3 region has the DNA TGTGCCAGCCGGGACAATTCAGATCAGCCCCAGCATTTT. This sequence encodes CASRDNSDQPQHF.

Only a few counts were recorded for this clone. This chain links TRBV6-5 with TRBJ2-7, with 7 bases matching TRBD2. The ends lost 2 bases at V and 4 bases at J; junction bases unmatched: 8. Per the germline V gene, CDR1 is MNHEY and CDR2 is SVGAGI. This CDR3 has 15 amino acids. CDR3 sequence: CASSYGPAGEYEQYF. In DNA form, the CDR3 reads TGTGCCAGCAGTTACGGACCTGCGGGAGAATACGAGCAGTACTTC.

This clone was seen ten or more times. The V gene is TRBV29-1, the J gene TRBJ2-7; the D gene could be TRBD1 or TRBD2 (5 bases each). The germline V gene has CDR1 SQVTM and CDR2 ANQGSEA. With 6 bases removed from V and 5 bases from J, the gap between germline ends came to 14 bases. The CDR3 is made up of 12 amino acids. The CDR3 is CSVMGRVHEQYF. For the CDR3, the DNA is TGCAGCGTAATGGGGCGGGTCCACGAGCAGTACTTC.

There are a few counts of this clone. The V gene is TRBV5-6, the J gene TRBJ2-1; tentative D call: TRBD2 (5 bases). Trimming removed 4 bases from V and 0 bases from J, with 14 bases in between. The CDR3 has 16 amino acids. Germline V gives CDR1 SGHDT, CDR2 YYEEEE. CDR3 in amino acids: CASSRLSLSSYNEQFF. CDR3 DNA sequence: TGTGCCAGCAGCCGACTAAGTCTAAGCTCCTACAATGAGCAGTTCTTC.

This clone was detected only a few times. V is TRBV14 and J is TRBJ1-2; TRBD1 matches at 7 bases. The CDR3 extends over 16 amino acids. The germline gives CDR1 SGHDN, CDR2 FVKESK. Trimming took 2 bases from V and 5 from J; bases not matched to a gene: 11. The CDR3 DNA reads as TGTGCCAGCAGCCAATACGGGCGACAGGGTTGGTATGGCTACACCTTC. The encoded protein is CASSQYGRQGWYGYTF.

This clone was seen repeatedly, ten times or more. The chain combines TRBV9 with TRBJ2-3; D unclear. The germline V and J ends were trimmed by 4 bases and 6 bases, with 9 bases remaining between them. The CDR3 is 12 residues long. Germline lookup yields CDR1 SGDLS and CDR2 YYNGEE. The DNA of the CDR3 is TGTGCCAGCAGCCCCACTGCGGATACGCAGTATTTT. It encodes CASSPTADTQYF.

A word on this clone: A single base separates this from a much larger clone, so it may be a read error. The chain has TRBV7-3 and TRBJ2-2; D is unresolved. The germline gives CDR1 SGHTA, CDR2 FQGTGA. There are 16 residues in the CDR3. With 4 bases removed from V and 7 bases from J, the gap between germline ends came to 19 bases. This chain's CDR3 is CASSYMGADLGGELFF. The CDR3 nucleotides read TGTGCCAGCAGCTATATGGGCGCCGATCTTGGCGGGGAGCTGTTTTTT.

This clone was seen a handful of times. The chain links TRBV14 to TRBJ1-1; maybe TRBD1 (6 bases). The germline V and J ends were trimmed by 4 bases and 0 bases, with 9 bases remaining between them. The CDR3 is 14 amino acids. Germline V gene lookup returns CDR1 SGHDN and CDR2 FVKESK. CDR3 sequence reads: CASSRDRMNTEAFF. The CDR3 nucleotides are TGTGCCAGCAGCCGCGACAGGATGAACACTGAAGCTTTCTTT. Full variable domain (missing parts from reference TRBV14 and TRBJ1-1): EAGVTQFPSHSVIEKGQTVTLRCDPISGHDNLYWYRRVMGKEIKFLLHFVKESKQDESGMPNNRFLAERTGGTYSTLKVQPAELEDSGVYFCASSRDRMNTEAFFGQGTRLTVV.

In this sample, this clone turned up a few times. The chain combines TRBV6-5 with TRBJ2-3; 7 bases align to TRBD1. The CDR3 is made up of 14 amino acids. In germline, CDR1 is MNHEY, CDR2 SVGAGI. Unmatched junction bases numbered 4, after V lost 7 bases and J lost 0 bases. CDR3 amino acids: CASKRGLSTDTQYF. CDR3 sequence (DNA): TGTGCCAGCAAAAGGGGGCTAAGCACAGATACGCAGTATTTT.

The chain uses TRBV5-7 and TRBJ1-1; 7 nucleotides match TRBD1. TRBV5-7 is labeled an ORF, and its function is uncertain. This CDR3 region has 15 residues. J gave up 1 base and V 5 bases, and 8 bases lay outside the gene matches. CDR3 nucleotide sequence: TGTGCCAGCAGTCCGCGGAGGACAGGGAACACTGAAGCTTTCTTT. Translation gives CASSPRRTGNTEAFF.

DNA of the CDR3: TGTGCCAGCAGTGCGCGCACAGTGGAGGAAAAACTGTTTTTT. Its protein product is CASSARTVEEKLFF. V gene TRBV2 combines with J gene TRBJ1-4; no clear D gene. Germline loops: CDR1 SNHLY, CDR2 FYNNEI. This CDR3 is built from 14 residues. Trimming removed 4 bases from V and 8 bases from J, with 14 bases in between.

This clone appeared a few times. This chain uses TRBV7-9 with TRBJ2-5; 10 positions agree with TRBD1. The CDR3 extends over 15 amino acids. Germline V gene sequence: CDR1 SEHNR, CDR2 FQNEAQ (reference sequence). The V segment lost 3 bases and the J segment 5 bases; nucleotides outside the gene matches: 6. CDR3 residues: CASSFGQGERETQYF. The CDR3 DNA is TGTGCCAGCAGCTTTGGACAGGGGGAGAGGGAGACCCAGTACTTC.

This rearrangement joins TRBV5-4 to TRBJ1-2, with D tentatively TRBD1 (6 bases). There are 14 residues in the CDR3. Germline assignment: CDR1 SGHNT and CDR2 YYREEE (reference sequence). V lost 4 bases to trimming and J lost 6 bases, with 16 bases between them. The CDR3 DNA follows: TGTGCCAGCAGCCGGCAGGGGCGCAGAGATGGCTACACCTTC. The encoded protein is CASSRQGRRDGYTF. Based on the CDR3 plus reference TRBV5-4 and TRBJ1-2, the full variable domain is ETGVTQSPTHLIKTRGQQVTLRCSSQSGHNTVSWYQQALGQGPQFIFQYYREEENGRGNFPPRFSGLQFPNYSSELNVNALELDDSALYLCASSRQGRRDGYTFGSGTRLTVV.

Regarding this clone: Mismatch with germline at one junction end may stem from a read error. The chain combines TRBV25-1 with TRBJ1-5; D is unresolved. From germline, CDR1 is MGHDK and CDR2 SYGVNS. This CDR3 has 12 amino acids. This CDR3 is CASSDTFQLQHF. The CDR3 coding sequence is TGTGCCAGCAGTGATACCTTCCAGCTCCAGCATTTT.

This clone was recorded a few times. The chain couples TRBV6-1 to TRBJ2-4; maybe TRBD1 (5 bases). Germline values: CDR1 MNHNS, CDR2 SASEGT. The CDR3 covers 18 residues. V shed 1 base and J shed 3 bases, with 19 bases lying between them. CDR3 bases: TGTGCCAGCAGTGAAGATTTGTTAGGGGCAGCGAACAAAAACATTCAGTACTTC. Protein sequence: CASSEDLLGAANKNIQYF.

This chain connects TRBV7-2 to TRBJ2-7, with 9 bases aligning to TRBD1. J was trimmed by 4 bases and V by 3 bases; bases with no gene match: 16. Germline V CDR1 and CDR2: SGHTA, FQGNSA. The CDR3 consists of 18 residues. CDR3 in DNA: TGTGCCAGCAGCTTTGGAATGCTTCGGACAGGGGAAGGGTACGAGCAGTACTTC. This translates into CASSFGMLRTGEGYEQYF.

The V gene is TRBV7-2, the J gene TRBJ1-2; D gene ambiguous. Germline lookup yields CDR1 SGHTA and CDR2 FQGNSA. The CDR3 totals 14 residues. The V and J ends lost 4 bases and 3 bases respectively, with 12 bases between them. The CDR3 coding sequence is TGTGCCAGCAGCTCCCGATACCGCGACTATGGCTACACCTTC. This codes for CASSSRYRDYGYTF.

There are a few counts of this clone. The rearrangement uses TRBV10-3 and TRBJ2-6; D may be TRBD1 or TRBD2 (5 bases each). Germline V gene data show CDR1 as ENHRY and CDR2 as SYGVKD. The V and J ends lost 7 bases and 3 bases respectively, with 22 bases between them. The CDR3 contains 18 residues. CDR3 DNA sequence: TGTGCCATCAACTCTTGGGACGCTCTAGGAAGTGGGGCCAACGTCCTGACTTTC. Its protein product is CAINSWDALGSGANVLTF.

This chain links TRBV19 with TRBJ1-2; D is ambiguous. CDR1 LNHDA and CDR2 SQIVND come from the germline V gene (reference sequence). This CDR3 spans 12 amino acids. V lost 9 bases and J 8 bases, leaving 16 bases between the germline ends. The CDR3 protein is CASRTLPYGYTF. The CDR3 DNA reads as TGTGCCAGCAGGACGCTGCCCTACGGCTACACCTTC.

This clone was picked up a small number of times. The CDR3 protein is CASSGVEEKLFF. In nucleotides, the CDR3 is TGTGCCAGCAGCGGGGTAGAAGAAAAACTGTTTTTT. This chain links TRBV28 with TRBJ1-4; D remains ambiguous. Trimming shortened V by 6 bases and J by 8 bases, and 10 bases separated the two germline ends. The CDR3 length is 12 residues. CDR1 MDHEN and CDR2 SYDVKM come from the germline V gene.